Listed here are 3 T cell receptor beta chains from one sample, sequenced in a study of T cell responses to AZD1222 COVID-19 vaccine. Profiled with immunoSEQ multiplex PCR; TCRdb holds only in-frame clones, not every one. The table has tens of thousands of clones, approximately 79% seen once. Sequencing was performed on peripheral blood, taken on day 0 of MenACWY control vaccination. The receptors come from an adult in good health.

Written as DNA, the CDR3 is TGTGCCAGCAGCCCCCCCTCCTACGAGCAGTACTTC. It translates to CASSPPSYEQYF. V is TRBV7-2 and J is TRBJ2-7; D is undetermined. V was clipped by 5 bases and J by 0 bases, with 5 bases between them. The CDR3 loop spans 12 amino acids. Germline CDR1 SGHTA, CDR2 FQGNSA. The complete variable domain, with remaining parts taken from reference TRBV7-2 and TRBJ2-7, reads GAGVSQSPSNKVTEKGKDVELRCDPISGHTALYWYRQSLGQGLEFLIYFQGNSAPDKSGLPSDRFSAERTGGSVSTLTIQRTQQEDSAVYLCASSPPSYEQYFGPGTRLTVT.

CDR3 sequence (DNA): TGTGCCAGCAGTCCCCTAGACAGGGTCAACACTGAAGCTTTCTTT. Translation: CASSPLDRVNTEAFF. This chain uses TRBV6-2 or TRBV6-3 with TRBJ1-1, with 7 bases aligning to TRBD1. The trim removed 5 bases at V and 2 bases at J, leaving 8 bases unmatched. In germline, CDR1 is MNHEY, CDR2 SVGEGT. The CDR3 covers 15 residues.

The gene calls are TRBV5-6 and TRBJ2-1; tentatively, D is TRBD1 (6 bases). Trimming removed 0 bases at V and 2 bases at J, with 15 bases between. Germline V gene sequence: CDR1 SGHDT, CDR2 YYEEEE. The CDR3 runs to 17 residues. The CDR3 here is CASSLGEGVTAYNEQFF. CDR3 bases: TGTGCCAGCAGCTTGGGTGAGGGGGTAACAGCCTACAATGAGCAGTTCTTC.